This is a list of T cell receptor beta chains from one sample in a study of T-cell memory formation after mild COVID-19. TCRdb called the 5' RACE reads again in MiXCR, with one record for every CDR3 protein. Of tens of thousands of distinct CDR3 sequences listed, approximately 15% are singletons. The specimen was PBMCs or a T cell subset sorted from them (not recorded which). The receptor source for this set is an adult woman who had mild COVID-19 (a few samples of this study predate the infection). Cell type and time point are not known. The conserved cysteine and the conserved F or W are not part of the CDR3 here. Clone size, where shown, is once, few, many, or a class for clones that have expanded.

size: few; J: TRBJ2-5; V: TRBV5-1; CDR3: ASSLGGLAAETQY
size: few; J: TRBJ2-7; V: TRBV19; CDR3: ASSMSGTGGGEQY
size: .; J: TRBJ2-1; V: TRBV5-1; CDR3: ASSSTEGQVDEQF
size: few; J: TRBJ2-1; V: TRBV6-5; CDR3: ASSQLPGTGYDEQF
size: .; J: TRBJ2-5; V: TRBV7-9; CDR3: ASSLGEETQY
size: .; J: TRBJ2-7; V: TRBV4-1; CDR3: ASSQDYRGYEQY
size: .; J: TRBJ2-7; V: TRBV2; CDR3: ASSTRVAEQY
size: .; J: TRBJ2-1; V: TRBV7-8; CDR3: ASSSILAGPHNEQF
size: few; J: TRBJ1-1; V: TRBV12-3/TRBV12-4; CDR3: ASSRYRENTEAF
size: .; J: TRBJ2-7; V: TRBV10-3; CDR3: AIGGTGRPYEQY
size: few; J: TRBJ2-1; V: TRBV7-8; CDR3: ASSQGGQGIGHEQF
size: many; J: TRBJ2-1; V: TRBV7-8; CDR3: ASSLSDEQF
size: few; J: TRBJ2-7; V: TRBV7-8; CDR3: ASSFSPGQGYHYEQY
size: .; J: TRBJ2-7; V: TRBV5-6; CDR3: ASSFGGREQY
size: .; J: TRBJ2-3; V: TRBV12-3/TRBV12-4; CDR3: ASSSRYGGDTDTQY